This entry is about one T cell receptor beta chain. Roughly 0.45 to 1 ug RNA was reverse transcribed with random hexamers. TCRdb re-analysed the immunoSEQ multiplex PCR reads in MiXCR, keeping a single row per CDR3 protein. The data contain approximately 190,000 distinct CDR3 sequences, about 95% of them singletons. Germline V gives CDR1 MNHEY, CDR2 SMNVEV (reference sequence). Trimming took off 2 bases at V and 0 bases at J, with 6 bases between the two ends. CDR3 length: 14 residues. The entry originates in a study of CD8 T cells in Susac syndrome. The receptor was isolated from a human donor with multiple sclerosis. Sequenced input: CD4+ T cells from PBMCs. The chain has TRBV27 and TRBJ2-3; D gene uncertain. CDR3 residues: CASSLDQSTDTQYF. The CDR3 region has the DNA TGTGCCAGCAGTTTAGACCAAAGCACAGATACGCAGTATTTT.